This TCR beta chain originates from a study of blood T cell repertoires in COVID-19. About the study: Italy, Spain and the United States were the sources of the convalescent and acute COVID-19 samples. The cDNA or gDNA used as material had been derived from T cells, B-cell-depleted T cells, or PBMCs.

The CDR3 loop spans 16 amino acids. Between the trimmed V and J ends, which lost 4 bases and 3 bases, there was a span of 18 bases. The germline CDR1 and CDR2 sequences are SGHDN and FVKESK. Produced via immunoSEQ multiplex PCR; TCRdb's table is partial and in-frame only. The sample lists over 200,000 clones, 88% seen once, with roughly 3.7% in the top ten. The sequence came from a woman in her 30s who had been exposed to COVID-19. The sample was PBMCs or T cells enriched from blood (not recorded which). The rearrangement joins TRBV14 to TRBJ1-2, with TRBD1 as a possible D gene (6 bases). The CDR3 nucleotides read TGTGCCAGCAGCCCTCGTCCGCGGACAGCGTACTATGGCTACACCTTC. Protein product: CASSPRPRTAYYGYTF.